What follows is one T cell receptor (beta chain) and its context. What it binds is unknown. Use of 60 Vbeta and 13 Jbeta primers characterized the PCR. Data came from immunoSEQ multiplex PCR; TCRdb stores just in-frame clones and leaves some out. The table includes tens of thousands of clones, about 75% detected once. This sample was taken from a study of cytomegalovirus exposure and HLA in healthy donors. Across the whole study: Earlier, 95 million to 140 million unique TCR beta sequences were recovered from about 200 million T cells by an analysis.

Study-wide results and caveats: It was reported that TCR beta sequences correctly inferred the HLA-A and HLA-B alleles for most subjects. Later work found that TCR association rates differed between HLA loci; DRB1 had the most and HLA-C the fewest.

Germline CDR1 ENHRY, CDR2 SYGVKD. Between the trimmed V and J ends, which lost 7 bases and 4 bases, there was a span of 13 bases. The CDR3 is made up of 13 amino acids. The specimen sequenced was PBMCs. The clonotype comes from a man aged 60-69 years in good health and CMV-seropositive. The genes are TRBV10-3 and TRBJ1-1; maybe TRBD1 (5 bases). The CDR3 DNA reads as TGTGCCATCACCTCCTGGGGCCTCACTGAAGCTTTCTTT. Translation: CAITSWGLTEAFF.